A single sample gave rise to the 27 T cell receptor beta chains below, sequenced in a study of blood T cell repertoires in COVID-19. Sequenced by immunoSEQ multiplex PCR; TCRdb stores in-frame clones only, minus some. There are about 170,000 clones in the sample; roughly 85% occur only once, and around 20% lies in the top ten. The sample taken for sequencing was PBMCs or T cells enriched from blood (not recorded which). The receptors originated from a woman aged 70 to 79 in a cohort exposed to, infected with or recovered from COVID-19 (not recorded which).

The chain employs TRBV27 and TRBJ2-7; 13 bases line up with TRBD2. The CDR3 spans 15 residues. The germline CDR1 and CDR2 sequences are MNHEY and SMNVEV (reference sequence). The V segment lost 5 bases and the J segment 3 bases; nucleotides outside the gene matches: 4. CDR3: CASSRLAGGVYEQYF. CDR3 nucleotide sequence: TGTGCCAGCAGTAGACTAGCGGGAGGTGTCTACGAGCAGTACTTC.

This sequence joins TRBV11-2 and TRBJ2-5, with D perhaps matching TRBD2 (5 bases). Germline loops: CDR1 SGHAT, CDR2 FQNNGV. This CDR3 has 13 residues. Trimming took 1 base from V and 7 from J, leaving 10 bases between them. Here the CDR3 reads CASSLVPEGTQYF. DNA of the CDR3: TGTGCCAGCAGCTTAGTACCTGAGGGGACCCAGTACTTC.

The rearrangement joins TRBV10-3 to TRBJ1-6; no reliable D call. V was pared by 7 bases and J by 4 bases, with 8 bases between. The V gene's germline CDR1 is ENHRY and CDR2 SYGVKD. The CDR3 has 13 amino acids. In DNA form, the CDR3 reads TGTGCCATCAAGCCACTTTATAATTCACCCCTCCACTTT. Amino acids: CAIKPLYNSPLHF.

The chain couples TRBV11-3 to TRBJ2-3; TRBD1 matches 7 bases. V lost 2 bases to trimming and J lost 1 base; unmatched junction nucleotides: 9. This CDR3 has 17 amino acids. The germline CDR1 and CDR2 sequences are SGHNT and YENEEA. The CDR3 DNA reads as TGTGCCAGCAGCTTAACCACAGGGGTCGCCCGCACAGATACGCAGTATTTT. Protein: CASSLTTGVARTDTQYF. Variable domain in full (rest from reference TRBV11-3 and TRBJ2-3): EAGVVQSPRYKIIEKKQPVAFWCNPISGHNTLYWYLQNLGQGPELLIRYENEEAVDDSQLPKDRFSAERLKGVDSTLKIQPAELGDSAVYLCASSLTTGVARTDTQYFGPGTRLTVL.

This chain uses TRBV7-8 with TRBJ2-2; D gene uncertain. CDR1 is SGHVS, CDR2 FQNEAQ, per germline. The V end lost 5 bases, the J end lost 9 bases, and 7 bases lay between the germline ends. The CDR3 loop spans 11 amino acids. The CDR3 reads CASSPSRELFF. The CDR3 coding sequence is TGTGCCAGCAGCCCGAGCAGGGAGCTGTTTTTT.

V is TRBV2 and J is TRBJ1-5; TRBD1 might be the D (5 bases). Looked up from germline, CDR1 is SNHLY and CDR2 is FYNNEI. With 6 bases removed from V and 7 bases from J, the gap between germline ends came to 16 bases. The CDR3 sequence is 14 residues long. The CDR3 coding sequence is TGTGCCAGCAGGGACGGACACTCCGGGCAGCCCCAGCATTTT. This encodes CASRDGHSGQPQHF.

V usage is TRBV15 and J usage is TRBJ2-7; perhaps TRBD2 as D (6 bases). The CDR3 has 18 amino acids. The germline CDR1 and CDR2 sequences are LNHNV and YYDKDF (reference sequence). Trimming removed 0 bases from V and 1 base from J, with 19 bases in between. CDR3 DNA sequence: TGTGCCACCAGCAGAGATTACCCCTCGGGACTTAGTTCCTACGAGCAGTACTTC. Protein sequence: CATSRDYPSGLSSYEQYF.

CDR3 residues: CASSQGRGRLSPLHF. CDR3 bases: TGCGCCAGCAGCCAAGGCAGGGGGCGCCTATCACCCCTCCACTTT. The gene calls are TRBV4-1 and TRBJ1-6; 8 nucleotides match TRBD1. The germline CDR1 and CDR2 sequences are MGHRA and YSYEKL. The J segment lost 10 bases and the V segment lost 1 base, leaving 6 bases of the junction unmatched. The CDR3 spans 15 residues.

The chain employs TRBV28 and TRBJ1-5, with a weak D call TRBD1 (6 bases). Germline assignment: CDR1 MDHEN and CDR2 SYDVKM. The CDR3 runs to 14 residues. Trimming cost V 3 bases and J 4 bases, with 10 bases left between them. CDR3 loop: CASSLLDRNQPQHF. The CDR3 region has the DNA TGTGCCAGCAGTTTGCTGGACAGAAATCAGCCCCAGCATTTT.

CDR3 region: CASSRTDRDYEQFF. CDR3 DNA sequence: TGCGCCAGCAGTAGGACAGACAGGGACTATGAGCAGTTCTTC. This chain connects TRBV10-2 to TRBJ2-1, with a possible D match to TRBD1 (7 bases). The V end was cut by 5 bases, the J end by 8 bases, with 16 bases between. CDR3 size: 14 residues. CDR1 is WSHSY and CDR2 is SAAADI in the germline V gene.

V is TRBV9 and J is TRBJ2-1; 10 bases map to TRBD1. Germline CDR1 SGDLS, CDR2 YYNGEE. J was trimmed by 8 bases and V by 2 bases; bases with no gene match: 4. The CDR3 runs to 14 residues. The CDR3 coding sequence is TGTGCCAGCAGCGTTTCTGACAGGGGGCATGAGCAGTTCTTC. It specifies CASSVSDRGHEQFF.

This clone was counted a single time. This chain joins TRBV29-1 and TRBJ1-2; 11 nucleotides align to TRBD1. The J segment lost 11 bases and the V segment lost 6 bases, leaving 11 bases of the junction unmatched. This CDR3 has 13 amino acids. The V gene's germline CDR1 is SQVTM and CDR2 ANQGSEA. This CDR3 is CSVIGQGAWGYTF. DNA for the CDR3: TGCAGCGTCATAGGACAGGGGGCTTGGGGGTACACCTTC. The full variable domain, its missing parts supplied by reference TRBV29-1 and TRBJ1-2, is SAVISQKPSRDICQRGTSLTIQCQVDSQVTMMFWYRQQPGQSLTLIATANQGSEATYESGFVIDKFPISRPNLTFSTLTVSNMSPEDSSIYLCSVIGQGAWGYTFGSGTRLTVV.

Here the CDR3 DNA reads TGTGCCACGGCGGGCTCTAACACCGGGGAGCTGTTTTTT. Protein product: CATAGSNTGELFF. V and J are TRBV24-1 and TRBJ2-2; possible D gene TRBD2, 5 bases. There are 13 residues in the CDR3. V was cut by 10 bases and J by 2 bases, with 10 bases left in between. The germline gives CDR1 KGHDR, CDR2 SFDVKD.

The DNA for the CDR3 is TGTGCCAGCAGTACCCGAGGACTCAACTATGGCTACACCTTC. It translates to CASSTRGLNYGYTF. J is TRBJ1-2 and V is TRBV28; D gene uncertain. The V gene's germline CDR1 is MDHEN and CDR2 SYDVKM. The ends were cut back, 5 bases at V and 2 bases at J, with 12 bases in the middle. There are 14 residues in the CDR3.

As concerns this clone: A much bigger clone sits one base away, suggesting this may be a read error. The chain employs TRBV28 and TRBJ2-7, with 9 bases that match TRBD1. CDR1 is MDHEN and CDR2 is SYDVKM in the germline V gene. V shed 5 bases, J shed 2 bases, and the junction held 1 base outside the gene matches. CDR3 length: 13 residues. This CDR3 is CASSRQGAYEQYF. The CDR3 DNA sequence: TGTGCCAGCAGTCGACAGGGGGCCTACGAGCAGTACTTC. Variable domain in full (rest from reference TRBV28 and TRBJ2-7): DVKVTQSSRYLVKRTGEKVFLECVQDMDHENMFWYRQDPGLGLRLIYFSYDVKMKEKGDIPEGYSVSREKKERFSLILESASTNQTSMYLCASSRQGAYEQYFGPGTRLTVT.

The chain employs TRBV28 and TRBJ1-2, with 8 positions matching TRBD1. Trimming took 4 bases from V and 3 from J; bases not matched to a gene: 4. CDR3 size: 14 residues. The germline V gene has CDR1 MDHEN and CDR2 SYDVKM. The CDR3 coding sequence is TGTGCCAGCAGTTCAGGGGGCGCTGACTATGGCTACACCTTC. It specifies CASSSGGADYGYTF.

The chain couples TRBV7-6 to TRBJ2-1; 7 bases match TRBD2. The J segment lost 2 bases and the V segment lost 5 bases, leaving 3 bases of the junction unmatched. Germline-derived CDR1 and CDR2 are SGHVS and FNYEAQ. The CDR3 is 14 amino acids. The CDR3 spells CASSPGLPYNEQFF. The CDR3 DNA sequence: TGTGCCAGCAGCCCGGGACTACCCTACAATGAGCAGTTCTTC. Full variable domain (rest looked up from reference TRBV7-6 and TRBJ2-1): GAGVSQSPRYKVTKRGQDVALRCDPISGHVSLYWYRQALGQGPEFLTYFNYEAQQDKSGLPNDRFSAERPEGSISTLTIQRTEQRDSAMYRCASSPGLPYNEQFFGPGTRLTVL.

This rearrangement joins TRBV12-3 or TRBV12-4 to TRBJ1-1, with a tentative D call TRBD1 (5 bases). The CDR3 length is 13 residues. The V end was cut by 3 bases, the J end by 1 base, with 6 bases between. CDR3 DNA sequence: TGTGCCAGCAGTTTCCAGGGGAACACTGAAGCTTTCTTT. It specifies CASSFQGNTEAFF.

The sample holds a few counts of this clone. The CDR3 loop is CASTPTPFTGSSYNEQFF. The CDR3 DNA reads as TGTGCCAGCACTCCTACCCCGTTTACAGGGAGCTCCTACAATGAGCAGTTCTTC. The V gene is TRBV28, the J gene TRBJ2-1; possibly TRBD1 for D (6 bases). The V gene lost 7 bases and the J gene lost 0 bases, with 22 bases spanning the gap. Germline CDR1 and CDR2: MDHEN and SYDVKM. The CDR3 spans 18 residues.

The J gene is TRBJ1-3, the V gene TRBV19; 9 bases map to TRBD1. After removal of 5 bases from V and 1 base from J, the junction contained 3 bases not matched to a gene. The CDR3 runs to 15 residues. CDR1 is LNHDA, CDR2 SQIVND, per germline (reference sequence). The CDR3 nucleotides read TGTGCCAGTAGTCTCGACAGGGGGTCTGGAAACACCATATATTTT. It specifies CASSLDRGSGNTIYF.

V is TRBV28 and J is TRBJ1-2; TRBD1 is a possible D gene (5 bases). Germline CDR1 reads MDHEN; CDR2 reads SYDVKM. CDR3 length: 17 residues. V was trimmed by 5 bases and J by 1 base, leaving 20 bases between them. The CDR3, as DNA: TGTGCCAGCAGTCCTCCGCGGGCGGGGGAGGGTAACTATGGCTACACCTTC. Translating gives CASSPPRAGEGNYGYTF.

The CDR3 loop is CASSPPQLPNEQYF. As DNA, the CDR3 is TGTGCCAGCAGCCCCCCACAGCTTCCTAACGAGCAGTACTTC. The chain carries TRBV21-1 and TRBJ2-7; the DNA was not used to check the table's D call, TRBD1. TRBV21-1 is a pseudogene locus. The CDR3 length is 14 residues.

The chain combines TRBV5-1 with TRBJ1-5; TRBD1 aligns across 8 bases. The CDR3 is 15 amino acids. V trimming: 4 bases; J trimming: 4 bases; junction bases outside the gene matches: 7. CDR1 SGHRS and CDR2 YFSETQ come from the germline V gene. CDR3 sequence: CASSLAGQANQPQHF. CDR3 coding DNA: TGCGCCAGCAGCCTGGCGGGACAGGCTAATCAGCCCCAGCATTTT.

The rearrangement joins TRBV3-1 (or the pseudogene TRBV3-2) to TRBJ2-1; 12 bases match TRBD2. There are 17 residues in the CDR3. V lost 4 bases and J lost 7; bases outside the gene matches: 11. From germline, CDR1 is LGHDT and CDR2 YNNKEL (reference sequence). CDR3 residues: CASSRRTSGAFGNEQFF. CDR3 bases: TGTGCCAGCAGCCGACGGACTAGCGGGGCCTTCGGGAATGAGCAGTTCTTC.

The rearrangement links TRBV3-1 (or the pseudogene TRBV3-2) to TRBJ2-2; 9 bases line up with TRBD1. The V segment lost 5 bases and the J segment 6 bases; nucleotides outside the gene matches: 7. Germline V CDR1 and CDR2: LGHDT, YNNKEL (reference sequence). The CDR3 contains 15 residues. DNA of the CDR3: TGTGCCAGCAGCGCTCGGGACAGGGTGCCCGGGGAGCTGTTTTTT. Protein sequence: CASSARDRVPGELFF.

The chain employs TRBV5-1 and TRBJ2-1; the match to TRBD2 covers 12 bases. The CDR3 covers 15 residues. Germline V CDR1 and CDR2: SGHRS, YFSETQ. The trim removed 4 bases at V and 6 bases at J, leaving 5 bases unmatched. CDR3 in DNA: TGCGCCAGCAGCACCGGGACTAGCGGGCCCAATGAGCAGTTCTTC. Translation gives CASSTGTSGPNEQFF. Full variable domain (rest looked up from reference TRBV5-1 and TRBJ2-1): KAGVTQTPRYLIKTRGQQVTLSCSPISGHRSVSWYQQTPGQGLQFLFEYFSETQRNKGNFPGRFSGRQFSNSRSEMNVSTLELGDSALYLCASSTGTSGPNEQFFGPGTRLTVL.

This clone was recorded once. This sequence joins TRBV4-3 and TRBJ2-7; weak D call: TRBD2 (6 bases). CDR1 LGHNA and CDR2 YSLEER come from the germline V gene. The CDR3 has 15 amino acids. V was pared by 1 base and J by 6 bases, with 16 bases between. The CDR3 here is CASSQAPGTGSEQYF. The DNA for the CDR3 is TGCGCCAGCAGCCAAGCCCCGGGGACTGGTAGCGAGCAGTACTTC.